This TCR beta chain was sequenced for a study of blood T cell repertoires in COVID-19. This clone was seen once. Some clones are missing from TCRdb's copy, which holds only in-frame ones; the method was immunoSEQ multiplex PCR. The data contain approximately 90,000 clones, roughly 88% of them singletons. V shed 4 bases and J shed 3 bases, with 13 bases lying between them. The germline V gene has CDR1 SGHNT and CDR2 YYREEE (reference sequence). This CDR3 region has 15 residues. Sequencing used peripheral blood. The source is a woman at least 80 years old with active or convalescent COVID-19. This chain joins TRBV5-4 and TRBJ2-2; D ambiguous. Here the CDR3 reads CASSPGRGYTGELFF. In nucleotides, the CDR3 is TGTGCCAGCAGCCCGGGTCGCGGATACACCGGGGAGCTGTTTTTT.